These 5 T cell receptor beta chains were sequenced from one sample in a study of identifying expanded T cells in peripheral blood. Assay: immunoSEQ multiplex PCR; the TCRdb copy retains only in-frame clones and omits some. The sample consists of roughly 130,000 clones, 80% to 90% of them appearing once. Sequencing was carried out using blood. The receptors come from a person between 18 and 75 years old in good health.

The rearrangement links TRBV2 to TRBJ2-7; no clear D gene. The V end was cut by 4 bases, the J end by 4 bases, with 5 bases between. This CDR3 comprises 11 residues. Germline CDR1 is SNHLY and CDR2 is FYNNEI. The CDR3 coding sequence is TGTGCCAGCAGTGGTGTTTACGAGCAGTACTTC. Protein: CASSGVYEQYF.

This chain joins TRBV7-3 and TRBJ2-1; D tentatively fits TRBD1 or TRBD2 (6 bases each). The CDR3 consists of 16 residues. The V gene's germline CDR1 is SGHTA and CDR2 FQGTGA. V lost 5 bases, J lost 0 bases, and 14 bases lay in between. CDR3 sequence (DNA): TGTGCCAGCAGCCCGGGGGCCCCGAGCTCCTACAATGAGCAGTTCTTC. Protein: CASSPGAPSSYNEQFF. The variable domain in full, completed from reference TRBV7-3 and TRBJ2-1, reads GAGVSQTPSNKVTEKGKYVELRCDPISGHTALYWYRQSLGQGPEFLIYFQGTGAADDSGLPNDRFFAVRPEGSVSTLKIQRTERGDSAVYLCASSPGAPSSYNEQFFGPGTRLTVL.

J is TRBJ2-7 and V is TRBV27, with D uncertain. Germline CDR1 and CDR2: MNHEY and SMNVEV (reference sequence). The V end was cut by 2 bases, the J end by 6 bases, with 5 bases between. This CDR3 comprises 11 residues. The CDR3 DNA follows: TGTGCCAGCAGTTTAAAGGTCGAGCAGTACTTC. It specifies CASSLKVEQYF.

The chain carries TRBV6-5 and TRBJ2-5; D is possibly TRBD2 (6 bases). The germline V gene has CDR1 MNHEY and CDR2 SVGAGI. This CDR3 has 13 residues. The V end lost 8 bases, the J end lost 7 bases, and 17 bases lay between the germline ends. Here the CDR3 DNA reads TGTGCCAGCCGAGCCTCCGCCGGGGGGACCCAGTACTTC. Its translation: CASRASAGGTQYF.

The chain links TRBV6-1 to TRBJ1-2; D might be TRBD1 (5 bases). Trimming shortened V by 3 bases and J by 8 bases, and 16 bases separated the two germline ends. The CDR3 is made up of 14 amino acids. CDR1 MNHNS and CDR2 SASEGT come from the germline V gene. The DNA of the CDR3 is TGTGCCAGCAGTGAGTTAGGGCCTGGGGGAGGCTACACCTTC. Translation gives CASSELGPGGGYTF.